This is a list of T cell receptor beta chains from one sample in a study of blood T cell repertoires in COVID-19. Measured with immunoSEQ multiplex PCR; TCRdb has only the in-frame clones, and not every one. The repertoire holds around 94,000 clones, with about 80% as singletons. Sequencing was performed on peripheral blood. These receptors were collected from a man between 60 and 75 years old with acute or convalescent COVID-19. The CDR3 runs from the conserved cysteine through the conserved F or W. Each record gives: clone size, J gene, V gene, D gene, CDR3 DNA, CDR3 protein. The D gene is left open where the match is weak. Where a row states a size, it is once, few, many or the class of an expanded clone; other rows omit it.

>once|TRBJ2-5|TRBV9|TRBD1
TGTGCCAGCAGCGGAGCGATTCGGGACAGATCAGAGACCCAGTACTTC
CASSGAIRDRSETQYF
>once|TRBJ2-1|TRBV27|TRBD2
TGTGCCAGCAGTTGGGCTAGCGGGGGTCGGAATGAGCAGTTCTTC
CASSWASGGRNEQFF
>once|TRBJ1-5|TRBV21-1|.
TGTGCCAGCAGTTCCGGTTCGAAATGGCTCGACCCGGGACACGTCGGCCAGCCCCAGCATTTT
CASSSGSKWLDPGHVGQPQHF
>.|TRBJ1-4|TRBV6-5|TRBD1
TGTGCCAGCACCTCGGGACAGGGCTATGAAAAACTGTTTTTT
CASTSGQGYEKLFF
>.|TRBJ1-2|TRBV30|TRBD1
TGTGCCTGGAGTAGAGCAGGGGGCCGCTATGGCTACACCTTC
CAWSRAGGRYGYTF
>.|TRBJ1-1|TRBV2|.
TGTGCCAGCAGTGTAACCGGGGTGAACACTGAAGCTTTCTTT
CASSVTGVNTEAFF
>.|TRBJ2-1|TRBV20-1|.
TGCAGTGCTATTGACGGTTCCTACAATGAGCAGTTCTTC
CSAIDGSYNEQFF
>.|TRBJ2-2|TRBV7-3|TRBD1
TGTGCCAGCAGCCTGGACAGGGGCGGAACCGGGGAGCTGTTTTTT
CASSLDRGGTGELFF
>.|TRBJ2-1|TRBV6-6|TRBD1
TGTGCCAGCAGTTACCGAGGACAGGGCAATGAGCAGTTCTTC
CASSYRGQGNEQFF
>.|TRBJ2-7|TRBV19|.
TGTGCCAGTAGTCCAGCCTCCGGGACAAGCTCCTACGAGCAGTACTTC
CASSPASGTSSYEQYF
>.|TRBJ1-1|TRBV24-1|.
TGTGCCACCAGTGACACGACAGAATACACTGAAGCTTTCTTT
CATSDTTEYTEAFF
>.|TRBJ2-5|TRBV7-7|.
TGTGCTAGCAGCTTATCATACTCAAACCAAGAGACCCAGTACTTC
CASSLSYSNQETQYF
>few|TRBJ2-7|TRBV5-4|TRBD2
TGTGCCAGCAGCTTGACTAGCGGGTACGAGCAGTACTTC
CASSLTSGYEQYF
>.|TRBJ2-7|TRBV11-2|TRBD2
TGTGCCAGCAGCTTGGGGGGGGACTCCTACGAGCAGTACTTC
CASSLGGDSYEQYF
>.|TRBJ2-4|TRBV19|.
TGTGCCAGTACGCGGGGGCAAGACAAAAACATTCAGTACTTC
CASTRGQDKNIQYF
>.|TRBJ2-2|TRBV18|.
TGTGCCAGCTCACCCCGACAGGGACTCACCGGGGAGCTGTTTTTT
CASSPRQGLTGELFF
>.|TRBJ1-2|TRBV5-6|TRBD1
TGTGCCAGCAGCTTAGGGGACAGTCGTGGCTACACCTTC
CASSLGDSRGYTF
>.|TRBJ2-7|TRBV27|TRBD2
TGTGCCAGCAGTCCTCTCCTAGGCGGGGGGCCCTACGAGCAGTACTTC
CASSPLLGGGPYEQYF
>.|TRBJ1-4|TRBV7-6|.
TGTGCCAGCAGCTTAGCGCGGGGGAGGGGCGAAAAACTGTTTTTT
CASSLARGRGEKLFF
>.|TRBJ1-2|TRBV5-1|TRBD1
TGCGCCAGTAAACCGGGACAGGGGCCCTATGGCTACACCTTC
CASKPGQGPYGYTF
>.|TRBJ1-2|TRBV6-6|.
TGTGCCAGCAGTCCTAAAGGGGACTATGGCTACACCTTC
CASSPKGDYGYTF
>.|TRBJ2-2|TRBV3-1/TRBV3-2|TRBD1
TGTGCCAGCAGCCGATACCCCGGGACAGGGAACACCGGGGAGCTGTTTTTT
CASSRYPGTGNTGELFF
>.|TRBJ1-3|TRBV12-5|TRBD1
TGTGCTAGTGGTTGGACAGGCTCTGGAAACACCATATATTTT
CASGWTGSGNTIYF
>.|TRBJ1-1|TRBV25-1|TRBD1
TGTGCCAGCAGTGTACAGGGGGCTACTGAAGCTTTCTTT
CASSVQGATEAFF
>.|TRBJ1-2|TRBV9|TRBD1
TGTGCCAGCAGCGTGGGACAGGGGGCTAACTATGGCTACACCTTC
CASSVGQGANYGYTF
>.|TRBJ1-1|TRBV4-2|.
TGTGCCAGCAGCCATGTACAGGGAACTGAAGCTTTCTTT
CASSHVQGTEAFF
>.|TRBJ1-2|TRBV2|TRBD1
TGTGCCAGCAGTAAGCAACCAGAAACAGGGGACTACACCTTC
CASSKQPETGDYTF
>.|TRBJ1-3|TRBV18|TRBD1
TGTGCCAGCTCACCCTATACAGGGGGCGACTCTGGAAACACCATATATTTT
CASSPYTGGDSGNTIYF
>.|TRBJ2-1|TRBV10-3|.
TGTGCCATCAGTGCTCCGGCGGGGGCCGATGAGCAGTTCTTC
CAISAPAGADEQFF
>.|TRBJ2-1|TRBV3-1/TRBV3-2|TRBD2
TGTGCCAGCAGCCAAGAAGGCCCTCTAGCGGGGATCAGCGATGAGCAGTTCTTC
CASSQEGPLAGISDEQFF
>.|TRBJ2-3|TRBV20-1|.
TGCAGTGCTAGGCCTGAGTATACGCAGTATTTT
CSARPEYTQYF
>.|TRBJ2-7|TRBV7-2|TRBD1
TGTGCCAGCAGCTTCGGACAGGGGTGGACCTACGAGCAGTACTTC
CASSFGQGWTYEQYF
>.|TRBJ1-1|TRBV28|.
TGTGCCAGCAGTTTCAGGGGGAACACTGAAGCTTTCTTT
CASSFRGNTEAFF
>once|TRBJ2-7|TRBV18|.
TGTGCCAGCTCACCACCGAACCCTCTAGAGCAGTACTTC
CASSPPNPLEQYF
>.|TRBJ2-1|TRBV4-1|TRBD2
TGCGCCAGCAGCCAAGCGGGGGGGTCCTACAATGAGCAGTTCTTC
CASSQAGGSYNEQFF
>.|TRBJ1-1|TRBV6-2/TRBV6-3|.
TGTGCCAGCAGTTACACGTCAGGGAACACTGAAGCTTTCTTT
CASSYTSGNTEAFF
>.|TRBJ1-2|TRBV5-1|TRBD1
TGCGCCAGCAGCTTCGGGGACAGGGTAGTAGATGGCTACACCTTC
CASSFGDRVVDGYTF
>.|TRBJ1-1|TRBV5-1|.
TGCGCCAGCAGCTTGGATGGCGGTGGAGCTTTCTTT
CASSLDGGGAFF
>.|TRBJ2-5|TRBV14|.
TGTGCCAGCAGCCAAGTTGTGGGGGGTGAGACCCAGTACTTC
CASSQVVGGETQYF
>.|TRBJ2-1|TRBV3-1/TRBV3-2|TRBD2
TGTGCCAGCAGCCAAGATCGGCTAGCGGGGAGCGGTGAGCAGTTCTTC
CASSQDRLAGSGEQFF
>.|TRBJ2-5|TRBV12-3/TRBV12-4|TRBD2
TGTGCCAGCAGGGGACTAGCGGGGGGTTCGGGGGACTTC
CASRGLAGGSGDF
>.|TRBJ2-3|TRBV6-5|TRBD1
TGTGCCAGCAGTCCGGGACAGGGATCAGATACGCAGTATTTT
CASSPGQGSDTQYF
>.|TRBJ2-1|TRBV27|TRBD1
TGTGCCAGCAGTTTATCCGCCGGGACAGGTAGTATAGATGAGCAGTTCTTC
CASSLSAGTGSIDEQFF
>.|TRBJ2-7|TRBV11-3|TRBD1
TGTGCCAGCAGCTTAGAAGGGGGCTTCTCCGTAGATGGCTCCTACGAGCAGTACTTC
CASSLEGGFSVDGSYEQYF
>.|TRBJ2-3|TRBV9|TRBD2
TGTGCCAGCAGCGTTTCTAGCGGGGGCCGCCCCACAGATACGCAGTATTTT
CASSVSSGGRPTDTQYF
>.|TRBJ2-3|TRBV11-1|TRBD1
TGTGCCATCCGCGGGACAGGGGACACAGATACGCAGTATTTT
CAIRGTGDTDTQYF